This T cell receptor (beta chain) was documented in a study of metastatic and nonmetastatic thyroid tumors. Study context: Comparative analysis of repertoires was undertaken across blood and tumor or nodule tissue obtained from malignant and benign thyroid patients.

Study results and limitations: Benign nodules were reported to have significantly lower TCR beta diversity than malignant thyroid tumors, in blood and tumor.

No patient received treatment before thyroid surgery. Original methodology: A distant-metastasis classifier for papillary thyroid cancer was built using CDR3 differences across clinicopathological groups. TCRdb recomputed clones from the PCR reads via MiXCR. TCRdb, not the authors, supplied the V and J calls. The table lists around 59,000 clones, 15% to 20% of them singletons. Trimming pared 0 bases from V and 2 bases from J, leaving 14 bases between. Germline V CDR1 and CDR2: MNHEY, SVGAGI. The CDR3 totals 16 residues. This clone was counted at least ten times. As yet, its antigen is unknown. The clonotype comes from a male donor with papillary thyroid cancer or a benign thyroid nodule (not recorded which). Some clones in this sample may be carry-over from other donors' samples. The sample comprised blood. This rearrangement joins TRBV6-5 to TRBJ2-7; weak D call: TRBD1 (6 bases). The DNA of the CDR3 is TGTGCCAGCAGTTACTCGTTTCGGACAGCGACCTACGAGCAGTACTTC. Protein: CASSYSFRTATYEQYF.